This entry concerns a single TCR beta chain. This entry is derived from a study of long-term antiretroviral therapy in people with HIV. The CDR3 is 15 amino acids. Trimming stripped 5 bases from V and 3 bases from J, with 17 bases between. CDR1 is SGHAT, CDR2 FQNNGV, per germline. With survey level as its setting, the immunoSEQ assay was v3.0. The data were produced by immunoSEQ multiplex PCR, yet TCRdb's version contains in-frame clones alone and is incomplete. The sample has 40,000 to 45,000 clones, about 96% seen once; the top ten hold about 2.6%. Material: unsorted PBMCs, obtained 3.7 years after starting antiretroviral therapy. The gene calls are TRBV11-2 and TRBJ2-7, with D perhaps matching TRBD1 (6 bases). The clonotype was recovered from a woman between 45 and 60 years old with HIV. The chain's CDR3 is CASSPKDSSYYEQYF. The DNA of the CDR3 is TGTGCCAGCAGCCCCAAGGACAGCTCTTACTACGAGCAGTACTTC.